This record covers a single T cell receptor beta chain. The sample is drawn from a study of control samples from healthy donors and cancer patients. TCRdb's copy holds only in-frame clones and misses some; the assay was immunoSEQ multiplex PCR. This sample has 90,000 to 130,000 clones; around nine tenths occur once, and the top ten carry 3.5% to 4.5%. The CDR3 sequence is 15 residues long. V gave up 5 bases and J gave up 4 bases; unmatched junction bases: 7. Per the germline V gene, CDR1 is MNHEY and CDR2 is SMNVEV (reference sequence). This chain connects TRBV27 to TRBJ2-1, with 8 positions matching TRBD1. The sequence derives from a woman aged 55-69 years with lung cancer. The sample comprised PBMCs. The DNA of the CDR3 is TGTGCCAGCAGTCCTGGACAGGGTGGATACAATGAGCAGTTCTTC. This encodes CASSPGQGGYNEQFF.